The present T cell receptor (beta chain) was sequenced within a study of blood T cell repertoires in COVID-19. Study at large: The United States, Italy and Spain provided the acute and convalescent COVID-19 samples. PBMCs, B-cell-depleted T cells, or T cells were the source of the cDNA or gDNA that made up the material.

The V end was cut by 3 bases, the J end by 3 bases, with 11 bases between. From germline, CDR1 is SEHNR and CDR2 FQNEAQ (reference sequence). CDR3 length equals 14 residues. In the source study's methods: Amplified reference gene primers provided the basis for estimating nucleated cell counts. Assay: immunoSEQ multiplex PCR; the TCRdb copy retains only in-frame clones and omits some. That table supplies the V and J calls and clone size; D and trimming were determined from the DNA. The table includes some 250,000 clones, approximately 83% detected once. What was sequenced was peripheral blood. This chain joins TRBV7-9 and TRBJ1-1, with D perhaps TRBD1 (6 bases). The TCR originated in a woman in her 30s who had recovered from COVID-19. The CDR3 DNA reads as TGTGCCAGCAGCTTGGACACAGGGCACACTGAAGCTTTCTTT. This codes for CASSLDTGHTEAFF. The full variable domain, completed using reference TRBV7-9 and TRBJ1-1, is DTGVSQNPRHKITKRGQNVTFRCDPISEHNRLYWYRQTLGQGPEFLTYFQNEAQLEKSRLLSDRFSAERPKGSFSTLEIQRTEQGDSAMYLCASSLDTGHTEAFFGQGTRLTVV.